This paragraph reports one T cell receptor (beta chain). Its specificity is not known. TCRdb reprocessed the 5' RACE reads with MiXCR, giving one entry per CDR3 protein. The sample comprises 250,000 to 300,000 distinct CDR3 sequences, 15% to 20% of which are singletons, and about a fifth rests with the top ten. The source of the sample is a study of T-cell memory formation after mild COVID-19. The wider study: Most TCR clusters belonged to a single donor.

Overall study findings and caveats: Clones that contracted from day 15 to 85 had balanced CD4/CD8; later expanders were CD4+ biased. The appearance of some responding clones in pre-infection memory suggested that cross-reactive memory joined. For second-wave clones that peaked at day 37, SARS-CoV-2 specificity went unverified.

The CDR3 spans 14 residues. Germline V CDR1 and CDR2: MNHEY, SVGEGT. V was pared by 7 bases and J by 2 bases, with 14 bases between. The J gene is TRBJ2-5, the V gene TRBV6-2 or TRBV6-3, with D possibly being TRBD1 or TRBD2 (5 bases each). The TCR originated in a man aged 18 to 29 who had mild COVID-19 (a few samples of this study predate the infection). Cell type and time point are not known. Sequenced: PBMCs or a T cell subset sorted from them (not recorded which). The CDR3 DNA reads TGTGCCAGCATTAATCCCGGGACGCAAGAGACCCAGTACTTC. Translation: CASINPGTQETQYF.